One TCR beta chain is described in this entry. This entry is derived from a study of CD8 T cells in Susac syndrome. From germline, CDR1 is SNHLY and CDR2 FYNNEI. The CDR3 consists of 12 residues. The V and J ends lost 7 bases and 12 bases, in that order; junction bases with no gene match: 10. The multiple sclerosis controls were treatment-naive patients, and their relapsing-remitting disease was stable or active. RNA amounts of roughly 0.45 to 1 ug underwent reverse transcription with random hexamers. TCRdb re-called the immunoSEQ multiplex PCR reads with MiXCR, one entry per CDR3 protein. The profile shows about 180,000 distinct CDR3 sequences, approximately 96% of them singletons.

This clonotype was sampled from a human donor with multiple sclerosis. The genes are TRBV2 and TRBJ2-7, with 9 bases lining up with TRBD1. Input material: CD4+ T cells from PBMCs. The CDR3: CASTPDRGEGYF. CDR3 DNA sequence: TGTGCCAGCACTCCGGACAGGGGTGAAGGGTACTTC.